Presented here are 32 T cell receptor beta chains from one specimen sequenced in a study of Graves' ophthalmopathy and Graves' hyperthyroidism. Amplified TCR beta CDR3 regions were obtained using RNA transcripts as template. The workflow started with a first-round RT-PCR run with HTBI primers and then moved on to a second-round multiplex PCR. TCRdb re-called the multiplex PCR reads through MiXCR, storing one row per CDR3 protein. The data hold about 170,000 distinct CDR3 sequences, with over 35% observed a single time. Sequencing used peripheral blood. These receptors came from a woman aged 40 to 50 with Graves' ophthalmopathy.

In this sample, this clonotype turned up many times. The genes are TRBV6-1 and TRBJ2-4; D possibly uses TRBD1 or TRBD2 (5 bases each). The CDR3 consists of 15 residues. The V gene lost 4 bases and the J gene lost 4 bases, with 14 bases spanning the gap. The V gene's germline CDR1 is MNHNS and CDR2 SASEGT. For the CDR3, the DNA is TGTGCCAGCAGTGGAAAGGAGGACACTAAAAACATTCAGTACTTC. Its protein is CASSGKEDTKNIQYF.

The chain recombines TRBV10-3 with TRBJ1-5; D is perhaps TRBD1 (5 bases). Germline assignment: CDR1 ENHRY and CDR2 SYGVKD. With 0 bases removed from V and 0 bases from J, the gap between germline ends came to 9 bases. The CDR3 has 16 amino acids. The CDR3 loop reads CAISESTGPSNQPQHF. In nucleotides, the CDR3 is TGTGCCATCAGTGAGTCCACAGGACCTAGCAATCAGCCCCAGCATTTT.

This clonotype has a count of ten or more. The rearrangement joins TRBV6-2 or TRBV6-3 to TRBJ1-1; TRBD1 is a possible D gene (5 bases). Germline V gene data show CDR1 as MNHEY and CDR2 as SVGEGT. The CDR3 length is 13 residues. The V and J ends lost 6 bases and 5 bases respectively, with 13 bases between them. The CDR3 here is CASRSDRGTEAFF. Here the CDR3 DNA reads TGTGCCAGCAGATCAGACAGAGGGACTGAAGCTTTCTTT.

This clonotype was picked up many times. V and J are TRBV6-5 and TRBJ2-5; TRBD2 matches 14 bases. The CDR3 loop spans 17 amino acids. The junction had 10 bases not matched to a gene; V was cut back by 6 bases and J by 4 bases. Germline CDR1 is MNHEY and CDR2 is SVGAGI. CDR3 DNA sequence: TGTGCCAGCAGCAGACTAGCGGGAGGGCGGGGAGGAGAGACCCAGTACTTC. Protein product: CASSRLAGGRGGETQYF.

This clonotype was picked up many times. V is TRBV30 and J is TRBJ2-2, with 10 nucleotides matching TRBD2. This CDR3 is 14 amino acids long. Germline V CDR1 and CDR2: GTSNPN, SVGIG (reference sequence). Trimming removed 4 bases from V and 4 bases from J; junction bases left unmatched: 3. The chain's CDR3 is CAWKGLAITGELFF. DNA of the CDR3: TGTGCCTGGAAGGGACTAGCGATCACCGGGGAGCTGTTTTTT.

There are many counts of this clonotype. The chain links TRBV5-1 to TRBJ1-2, with D possibly being TRBD1 (6 bases). Trimming cost V 0 bases and J 6 bases, with 12 bases left between them. The CDR3 runs to 14 residues. The germline V gene has CDR1 SGHRS and CDR2 YFSETQ. In DNA, the CDR3 is TGCGCCAGCAGCTTGGTCCCAGGGGCGGATGGCTACACCTTC. This encodes CASSLVPGADGYTF.

This clonotype has at least ten counts. The rearrangement links TRBV20-1 to TRBJ2-5, with D possibly TRBD1 on 6 matching bases. Trimming left V 1 base short and J 5 bases short, with 14 bases between. Germline CDR1 reads DFQATT; CDR2 reads SNEGSKA (reference sequence). CDR3 length: 14 amino acids. The CDR3 DNA is TGCAGTGCTAGAGGGACCAGGGGTTTCGAGACCCAGTACTTC. Its translation: CSARGTRGFETQYF.

The J gene is TRBJ2-7, the V gene TRBV10-1; D is tentatively TRBD1 or TRBD2 (5 bases each). CDR1 WNHNN and CDR2 SYGVQD come from the germline V gene (reference sequence). V lost 8 bases, J lost 7 bases, and 15 bases lay in between. The CDR3 is 12 residues long. The DNA of the CDR3 is TGCGCCAGCTCTGAGGAGAGGGGTGAGCAGTACTTC. Residues: CASSEERGEQYF.

The sample holds many counts of this clonotype. The chain is built from TRBV19 and TRBJ2-7; D remains ambiguous. V was cut by 1 base and J by 6 bases, with 10 bases left in between. CDR1 and CDR2 (germline): LNHDA, SQIVND (reference sequence). The CDR3 consists of 13 residues. The CDR3 coding sequence is TGTGCCAGTAGTATAGTCGGCGGAAGCGAGCAGTACTTC. It encodes CASSIVGGSEQYF.

This chain links TRBV15 with TRBJ1-1, with D hard to call. Germline V CDR1 and CDR2: LNHNV, YYDKDF (reference sequence). The CDR3 consists of 13 residues. The germline V and J ends were trimmed by 0 bases and 8 bases, with 10 bases remaining between them. The CDR3 coding sequence is TGTGCCACCAGCAGAGATCGGAGGTGGGAAGCTTTCTTT. It specifies CATSRDRRWEAFF.

V gene TRBV27 combines with J gene TRBJ1-2; D remains unclear. The CDR3 totals 14 residues. Germline V CDR1 and CDR2: MNHEY, SMNVEV (reference sequence). The ends were cut back, 0 bases at V and 2 bases at J, with 7 bases in the middle. Written as DNA, the CDR3 is TGTGCCAGCAGTTTATCTCCAAGGAACTATGGCTACACCTTC. Protein product: CASSLSPRNYGYTF.

This clonotype appeared many times. The chain carries TRBV28 and TRBJ2-4; 7 nucleotides align to TRBD2. The CDR3 sequence is 14 residues long. With 6 bases clipped from V and 6 bases from J, the junction kept 8 bases outside the gene matches. Per germline, CDR1 MDHEN and CDR2 SYDVKM. The CDR3: CASSAGGKRNIQYF. The CDR3 DNA reads as TGTGCCAGCAGCGCCGGGGGGAAGCGAAACATTCAGTACTTC.

This clonotype appeared many times. This chain connects TRBV9 to TRBJ1-1; D not resolved. CDR1 and CDR2 (germline): SGDLS, YYNGEE. Trimming removed 0 bases from V and 1 base from J, with 7 bases in between. The length of the CDR3 is 14 residues. CDR3 bases: TGTGCCAGCAGCGTAGTGGCAGAGAACACTGAAGCTTTCTTT. This sequence encodes CASSVVAENTEAFF. Using reference TRBV9 and TRBJ1-1 for the parts outside the CDR3, the full variable domain is DSGVTQTPKHLITATGQRVTLRCSPRSGDLSVYWYQQSLDQGLQFLIQYYNGEERAKGNILERFSAQQFPDLHSELNLSSLELGDSALYFCASSVVAENTEAFFGQGTRLTVV.

The rearrangement joins TRBV6-2 or TRBV6-3 to TRBJ2-5; D gene uncertain. This CDR3 is 14 amino acids long. V was clipped by 4 bases and J by 2 bases, with 11 bases between them. The germline V gene has CDR1 MNHEY and CDR2 SVGEGT. CDR3 loop: CASSFRVLQETQYF. CDR3 nucleotides: TGTGCCAGCAGTTTTCGGGTCCTACAAGAGACCCAGTACTTC.

This clonotype was detected only a few times. The CDR3 sequence: CASSLALGQGVTQYF. The DNA for the CDR3 is TGTGCCAGCAGCTTAGCGCTGGGACAGGGGGTGACCCAGTACTTC. This sequence joins TRBV7-2 and TRBJ2-5, with 11 bases identical to TRBD1. This CDR3 comprises 15 residues. Germline loops: CDR1 SGHTA, CDR2 FQGNSA. After removal of 0 bases from V and 7 bases from J, the junction contained 4 bases not matched to a gene.

Many counts were recorded for this clonotype. V is TRBV5-6 and J is TRBJ2-5; the match to TRBD2 covers 11 bases. Unmatched junction bases numbered 14, after V lost 3 bases and J lost 4 bases. The CDR3 is made up of 18 amino acids. Germline loops: CDR1 SGHDT, CDR2 YYEEEE. This CDR3 is CASSSPIAGGPIGETQYF. The DNA of the CDR3 is TGTGCCAGCAGCTCGCCAATAGCGGGGGGGCCAATTGGAGAGACCCAGTACTTC.

There are many counts of this clonotype. CDR3 nucleotides: TGTGCCAGCAGGTCCTCGGTAGCGGTCACAGAGACCCAGTACTTC. As protein: CASRSSVAVTETQYF. The chain combines TRBV28 with TRBJ2-5, with D maybe TRBD2 (6 bases). This CDR3 spans 15 amino acids. Germline V gene sequence: CDR1 MDHEN, CDR2 SYDVKM. Trimming shortened V by 6 bases and J by 4 bases, and 18 bases separated the two germline ends.

Ten or more counts support this clonotype. The chain joins TRBV20-1 to TRBJ1-5, with TRBD1 identical over 8 bases. The germline CDR1 and CDR2 sequences are DFQATT and SNEGSKA (reference sequence). This CDR3 spans 16 amino acids. The trim removed 3 bases at V and 0 bases at J, leaving 7 bases unmatched. CDR3 sequence reads: CSARGTGPYSNQPQHF. In DNA, the CDR3 is TGCAGTGCTAGGGGGACAGGTCCTTATAGCAATCAGCCCCAGCATTTT.

The gene calls are TRBV12-3 or TRBV12-4 and TRBJ2-5, with 8 bases lining up with TRBD2. This CDR3 region has 16 residues. Losses at the gene ends were 5 bases for V and 5 bases for J; bases not matched to a gene: 13. The CDR3 region is CASSPSSGGLGETQYF. CDR3 sequence (DNA): TGTGCCAGCAGTCCATCATCGGGAGGGTTGGGGGAGACCCAGTACTTC.

This clonotype was detected many times. V usage is TRBV28 and J usage is TRBJ1-2; D gene ambiguous. The CDR3 length is 13 residues. The V and J ends lost 8 bases and 7 bases respectively, with 17 bases between them. Germline V gene sequence: CDR1 MDHEN, CDR2 SYDVKM. CDR3 loop: CASARLGGSGYTF. For the CDR3, the DNA is TGTGCCAGCGCTCGGCTAGGAGGGAGTGGCTACACCTTC.

There are many counts of this clonotype. The chain carries TRBV5-5 and TRBJ1-6; the D gene is possibly TRBD1 (6 bases). V lost 0 bases to trimming and J lost 7 bases, with 14 bases between them. This CDR3 contains 16 residues. Germline V gene lookup returns CDR1 SGHKS and CDR2 YYEKEE (reference sequence). The DNA of the CDR3 is TGTGCCAGCAGCTTGGCTTACAGGGTCCAGAATTCACCCCTCCACTTT. Translating gives CASSLAYRVQNSPLHF.

The V call is TRBV19, the J call TRBJ1-1; D is unclear. Germline V gene data show CDR1 as LNHDA and CDR2 as SQIVND (reference sequence). The CDR3 contains 13 residues. Trimming left V 1 base short and J 5 bases short, with 8 bases between. CDR3 in amino acids: CASSIVAGTEAFF. CDR3 nucleotide sequence: TGTGCCAGTAGTATAGTGGCGGGAACTGAAGCTTTCTTT.

This clonotype was picked up many times. The chain is built from TRBV7-8 and TRBJ1-1; D is ambiguous. Trimming stripped 5 bases from V and 1 base from J, with 11 bases between. This CDR3 is 14 amino acids long. CDR1 SGHVS and CDR2 FQNEAQ come from the germline V gene. The CDR3 region has the DNA TGTGCCAGCAGCGCCCGAGACCCGAACACTGAAGCTTTCTTT. Protein: CASSARDPNTEAFF.

This clonotype was recorded at least ten times. The chain couples TRBV18 to TRBJ2-7; 8 bases agree with TRBD2. The trim removed 3 bases at V and 2 bases at J, leaving 6 bases unmatched. CDR1 and CDR2 from the germline V gene are KGHSH and LQKENI. The CDR3 spans 15 residues. The CDR3: CASSPGAGATYEQYF. CDR3 bases: TGTGCCAGCTCACCGGGAGCGGGAGCTACCTACGAGCAGTACTTC.

The V gene is TRBV27, the J gene TRBJ2-4; 7 bases map to TRBD1. Germline CDR1 and CDR2: MNHEY and SMNVEV (reference sequence). V shed 3 bases, J shed 0 bases, and the junction held 5 bases outside the gene matches. The CDR3 runs 16 residues. The CDR3 protein is CASSLPGGLAKNIQYF. DNA for the CDR3: TGTGCCAGCAGTTTGCCAGGGGGTTTAGCCAAAAACATTCAGTACTTC.

This clonotype was seen repeatedly, ten times or more. This chain joins TRBV6-5 and TRBJ1-3; tentatively, D is TRBD1 (6 bases). This CDR3 has 16 residues. Germline loops: CDR1 MNHEY, CDR2 SVGAGI. Trimming pared 4 bases from V and 4 bases from J, leaving 17 bases between. DNA for the CDR3: TGTGCCAGCAGTTTAACCGTGGTGGGGGCCGGAAACACCATATATTTT. Protein sequence: CASSLTVVGAGNTIYF.

This clonotype was counted once. This chain uses TRBV29-1 with TRBJ1-1; no reliable D call. In germline, CDR1 is SQVTM, CDR2 ANQGSEA. The CDR3 length is 11 residues. The ends were cut back, 8 bases at V and 0 bases at J, with 7 bases in the middle. This CDR3 is CSLRVNTEAFF. The CDR3, as DNA: TGCAGCCTTAGGGTGAACACTGAAGCTTTCTTT.

J is TRBJ1-1 and V is TRBV30; no reliable D call. V shed 3 bases and J shed 2 bases, with 10 bases lying between them. This CDR3 comprises 13 residues. In germline, CDR1 is GTSNPN, CDR2 SVGIG (reference sequence). The CDR3 DNA reads as TGTGCCTGGAGCAGAGGATCAAACACTGAAGCTTTCTTT. Its translation is CAWSRGSNTEAFF. The whole variable domain, remainder taken from reference TRBV30 and TRBJ1-1, is SQTIHQWPATLVQPVGSPLSLECTVEGTSNPNLYWYRQAAGRGLQLLFYSVGIGQISSEVPQNLSASRPQDRQFILSSKKLLLSDSGFYLCAWSRGSNTEAFFGQGTRLTVV.

CDR3 nucleotides: TGTGCCAGCAGTTTACTATCGGGTGCCGACGAGCAGTACTTC. This translates into CASSLLSGADEQYF. The chain carries TRBV12-3 or TRBV12-4 and TRBJ2-7; D gene unclear. The CDR3 totals 14 residues. V dropped 2 bases and J dropped 5 bases, with 13 bases sitting between them.

This clonotype showed up many times. The V and J genes are TRBV9 and TRBJ2-2; no firm D call. V was cut by 4 bases and J by 0 bases, with 7 bases left in between. Germline V gives CDR1 SGDLS, CDR2 YYNGEE. The CDR3 covers 14 residues. In DNA form, the CDR3 reads TGTGCCAGCAGCCCCACCGCGAACACCGGGGAGCTGTTTTTT. Protein sequence: CASSPTANTGELFF.

The rearrangement joins TRBV12-3 or TRBV12-4 to TRBJ2-5; either TRBD1 or TRBD2 may supply D (5 bases each). Deletions cut 6 bases from V and 2 bases from J, with 13 bases between. The CDR3 length is 14 residues. CDR3 bases: TGTGCCAGCAGACAAGGATGGGGGCAAGAGACCCAGTACTTC. It is translated as CASRQGWGQETQYF.

This clonotype showed up just a few times. The gene calls are TRBV12-3 or TRBV12-4 and TRBJ2-7; 8 bases fit TRBD1. The CDR3 loop spans 14 amino acids. The J segment lost 2 bases and the V segment lost 5 bases, leaving 5 bases of the junction unmatched. The CDR3 loop reads CASSPTGGTYEQYF. Written as DNA, the CDR3 is TGTGCCAGCAGTCCTACAGGGGGGACCTACGAGCAGTACTTC.